Sequencing of this TCR beta chain was carried out in a study of cytomegalovirus exposure and HLA in healthy donors. Germline V gives CDR1 MRHNA, CDR2 SNTAGT. This CDR3 region has 14 residues. V was cut by 4 bases and J by 3 bases, with 12 bases left in between. Study outcomes and limitations: TCR beta V- and J-gene trimming, according to a later analysis, was linked to a missense DCLRE1C variant.

Concerning this clone itself: No antigen is known for it.

The PCR made use of 60 Vbeta and 13 Jbeta primers. The protocol was immunoSEQ multiplex PCR, while the TCRdb copy is restricted to in-frame clones and leaves out a portion. Of about 210,000 clones listed, about four fifths are singletons. This TCR came from a woman aged 50 to 65 in good health and CMV-seropositive. This chain uses TRBV6-4 with TRBJ1-1; a weak D match, TRBD1 (5 bases). The specimen sequenced was PBMCs. CDR3 DNA: TGTGCCAGCAGTGCGGGGGTGGGGGACACTGAAGCTTTCTTT. Translated, it gives CASSAGVGDTEAFF.